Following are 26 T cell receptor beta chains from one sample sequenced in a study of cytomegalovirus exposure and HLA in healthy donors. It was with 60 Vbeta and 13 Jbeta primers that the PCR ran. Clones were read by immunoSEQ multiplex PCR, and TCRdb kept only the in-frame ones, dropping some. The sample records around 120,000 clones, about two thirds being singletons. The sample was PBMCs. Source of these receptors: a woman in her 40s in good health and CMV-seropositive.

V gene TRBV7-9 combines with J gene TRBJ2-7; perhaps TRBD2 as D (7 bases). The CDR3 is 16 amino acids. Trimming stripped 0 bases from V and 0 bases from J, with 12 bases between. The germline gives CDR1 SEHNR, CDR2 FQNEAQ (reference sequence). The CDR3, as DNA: TGTGCCAGCAGCTTAGCCGCGGGGGCCCGCTCCTACGAGCAGTACTTC. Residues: CASSLAAGARSYEQYF.

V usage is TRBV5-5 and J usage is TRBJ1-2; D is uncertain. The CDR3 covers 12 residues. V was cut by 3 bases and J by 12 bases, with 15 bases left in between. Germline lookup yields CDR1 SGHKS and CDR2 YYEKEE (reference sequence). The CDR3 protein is CASSYKTWADTF. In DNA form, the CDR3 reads TGTGCCAGCAGCTATAAGACGTGGGCCGACACCTTC.

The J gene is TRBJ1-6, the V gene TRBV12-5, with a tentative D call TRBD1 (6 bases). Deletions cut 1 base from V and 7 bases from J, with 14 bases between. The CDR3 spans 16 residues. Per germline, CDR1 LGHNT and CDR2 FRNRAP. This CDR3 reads CASGLGGDRSNSPLHF. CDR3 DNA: TGTGCTAGTGGTTTGGGCGGCGACAGGTCGAATTCACCCCTCCACTTT.

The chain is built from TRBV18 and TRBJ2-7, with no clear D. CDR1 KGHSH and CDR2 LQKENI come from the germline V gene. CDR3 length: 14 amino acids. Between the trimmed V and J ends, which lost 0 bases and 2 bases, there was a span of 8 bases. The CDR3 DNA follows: TGTGCCAGCTCACCACCGGAGCTCCCCTACGAGCAGTACTTC. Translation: CASSPPELPYEQYF.

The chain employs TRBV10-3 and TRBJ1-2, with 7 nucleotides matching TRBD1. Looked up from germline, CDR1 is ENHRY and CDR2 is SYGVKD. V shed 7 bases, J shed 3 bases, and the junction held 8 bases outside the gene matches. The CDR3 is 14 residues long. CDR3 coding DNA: TGTGCCATCACCCAGGGGGAGAGAGACTATGGCTACACCTTC. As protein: CAITQGERDYGYTF.

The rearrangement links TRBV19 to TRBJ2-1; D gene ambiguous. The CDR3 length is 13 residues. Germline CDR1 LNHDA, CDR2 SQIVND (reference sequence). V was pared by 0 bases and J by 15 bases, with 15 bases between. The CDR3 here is CASSIELEGGPFF. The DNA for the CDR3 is TGTGCCAGTAGTATAGAGCTAGAAGGCGGTCCGTTCTTC.

The CDR3 coding sequence is TGTGCCAGCAGCTTGGGGGGGCGGGGGGTGGAGACCCAGTACTTC. Amino acids: CASSLGGRGVETQYF. V usage is TRBV7-2 and J usage is TRBJ2-5, with TRBD2 matching 8 bases. CDR1 is SGHTA and CDR2 is FQGNSA in the germline V gene. The CDR3 sequence is 15 residues long. The J segment lost 5 bases and the V segment lost 3 bases, leaving 8 bases of the junction unmatched.

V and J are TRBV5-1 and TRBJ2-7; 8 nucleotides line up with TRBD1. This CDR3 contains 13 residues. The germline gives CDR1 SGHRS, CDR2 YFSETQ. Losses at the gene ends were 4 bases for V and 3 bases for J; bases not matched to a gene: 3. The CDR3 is CASSLTGGYEQYF. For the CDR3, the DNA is TGCGCCAGCAGCCTCACAGGGGGCTACGAGCAGTACTTC.

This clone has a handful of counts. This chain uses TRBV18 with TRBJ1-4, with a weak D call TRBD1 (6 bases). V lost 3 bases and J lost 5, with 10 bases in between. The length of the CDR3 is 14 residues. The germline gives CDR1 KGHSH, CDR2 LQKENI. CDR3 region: CASSPGTRNEKLFF. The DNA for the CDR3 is TGTGCCAGCTCACCCGGGACACGGAATGAAAAACTGTTTTTT.

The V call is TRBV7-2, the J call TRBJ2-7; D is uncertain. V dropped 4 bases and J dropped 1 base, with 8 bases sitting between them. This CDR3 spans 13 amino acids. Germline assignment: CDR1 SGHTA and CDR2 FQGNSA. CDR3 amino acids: CASSSTWSYEQYF. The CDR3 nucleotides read TGTGCCAGCAGCTCGACATGGTCCTACGAGCAGTACTTC. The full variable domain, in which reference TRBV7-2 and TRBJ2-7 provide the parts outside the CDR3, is GAGVSQSPSNKVTEKGKDVELRCDPISGHTALYWYRQSLGQGLEFLIYFQGNSAPDKSGLPSDRFSAERTGGSVSTLTIQRTQQEDSAVYLCASSSTWSYEQYFGPGTRLTVT.

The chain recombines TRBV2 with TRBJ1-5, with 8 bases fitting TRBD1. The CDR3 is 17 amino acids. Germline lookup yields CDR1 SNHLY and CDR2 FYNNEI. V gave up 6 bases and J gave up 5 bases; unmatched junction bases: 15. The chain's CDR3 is CASSELFIGQGDQPQHF. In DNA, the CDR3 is TGTGCCAGCAGCGAGCTATTTATCGGACAGGGAGATCAGCCCCAGCATTTT.

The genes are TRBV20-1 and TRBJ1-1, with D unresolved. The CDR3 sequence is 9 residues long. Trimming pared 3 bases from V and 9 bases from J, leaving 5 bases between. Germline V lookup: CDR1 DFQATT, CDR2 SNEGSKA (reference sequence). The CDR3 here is CSASAKAFF. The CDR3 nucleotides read TGCAGTGCTAGCGCGAAAGCTTTCTTT.

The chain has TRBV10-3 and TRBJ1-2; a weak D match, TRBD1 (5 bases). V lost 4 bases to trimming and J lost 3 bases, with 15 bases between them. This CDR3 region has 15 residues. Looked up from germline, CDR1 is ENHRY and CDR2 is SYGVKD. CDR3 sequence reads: CAISASGTDDYGYTF. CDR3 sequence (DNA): TGTGCCATCAGTGCTTCCGGGACTGACGACTATGGCTACACCTTC.

This CDR3 is CASSPQPGIGGYTF. CDR3 sequence (DNA): TGCGCCAGCAGCCCCCAGCCGGGGATCGGTGGCTACACCTTC. The V and J genes are TRBV4-3 and TRBJ1-2; unclear D gene. V was clipped by 4 bases and J by 7 bases, with 16 bases between them. The CDR3 runs to 14 residues. The germline gives CDR1 LGHNA, CDR2 YSLEER.

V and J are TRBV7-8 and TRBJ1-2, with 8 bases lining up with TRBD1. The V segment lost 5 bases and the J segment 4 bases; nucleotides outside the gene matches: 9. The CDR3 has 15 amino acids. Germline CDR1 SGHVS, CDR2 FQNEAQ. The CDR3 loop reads CASSPRTGSPYGYTF. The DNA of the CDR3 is TGTGCCAGCAGCCCTAGGACAGGGAGCCCCTATGGCTACACCTTC.

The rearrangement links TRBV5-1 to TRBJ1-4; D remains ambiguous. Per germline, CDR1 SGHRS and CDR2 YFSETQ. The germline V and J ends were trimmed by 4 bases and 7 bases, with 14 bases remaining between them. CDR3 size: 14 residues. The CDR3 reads CASSLFGSVEKLFF. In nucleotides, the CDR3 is TGCGCCAGCAGCCTCTTTGGGAGTGTTGAAAAACTGTTTTTT.

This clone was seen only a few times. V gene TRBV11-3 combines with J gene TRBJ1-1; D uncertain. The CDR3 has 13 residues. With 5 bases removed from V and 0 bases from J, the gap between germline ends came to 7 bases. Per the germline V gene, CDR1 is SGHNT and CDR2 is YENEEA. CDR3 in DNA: TGTGCCAGCAGCCCACAGATGAACACTGAAGCTTTCTTT. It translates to CASSPQMNTEAFF.

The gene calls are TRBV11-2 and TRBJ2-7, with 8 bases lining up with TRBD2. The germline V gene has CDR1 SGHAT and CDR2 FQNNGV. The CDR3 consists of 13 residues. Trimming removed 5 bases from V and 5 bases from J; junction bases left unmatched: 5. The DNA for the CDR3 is TGTGCCAGCAGCCCCCGGGGGGGCGACGAGCAGTACTTC. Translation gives CASSPRGGDEQYF.

The CDR3 DNA follows: TGTGCCAGCAGCTTAGGACAGCCTGGCGAGCAGTACTTC. This codes for CASSLGQPGEQYF. V usage is TRBV11-3 and J usage is TRBJ2-7, with D maybe TRBD1 (5 bases). Trimming removed 1 base from V and 6 bases from J, with 10 bases in between. CDR1 and CDR2 from the germline V gene are SGHNT and YENEEA. The CDR3 is made up of 13 amino acids.

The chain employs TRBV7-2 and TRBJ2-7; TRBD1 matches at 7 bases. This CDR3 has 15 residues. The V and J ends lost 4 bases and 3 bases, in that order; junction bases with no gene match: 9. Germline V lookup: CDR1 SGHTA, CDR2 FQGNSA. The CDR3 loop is CASSSRQGFFYEQYF. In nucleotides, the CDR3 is TGTGCCAGCAGCTCCAGACAGGGTTTTTTCTACGAGCAGTACTTC.

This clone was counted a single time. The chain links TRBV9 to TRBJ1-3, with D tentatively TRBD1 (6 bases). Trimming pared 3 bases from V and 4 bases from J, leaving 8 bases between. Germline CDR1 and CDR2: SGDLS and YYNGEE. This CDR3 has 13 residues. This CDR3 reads CASSGTVGNTIYF. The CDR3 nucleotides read TGTGCCAGCAGCGGGACAGTCGGAAACACCATATATTTT.

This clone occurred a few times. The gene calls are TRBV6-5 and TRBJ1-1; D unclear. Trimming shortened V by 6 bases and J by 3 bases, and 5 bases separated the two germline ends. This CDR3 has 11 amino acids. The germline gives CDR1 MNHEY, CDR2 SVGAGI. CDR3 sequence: CASRYDTEAFF. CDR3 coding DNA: TGTGCCAGCAGATATGACACTGAAGCTTTCTTT.

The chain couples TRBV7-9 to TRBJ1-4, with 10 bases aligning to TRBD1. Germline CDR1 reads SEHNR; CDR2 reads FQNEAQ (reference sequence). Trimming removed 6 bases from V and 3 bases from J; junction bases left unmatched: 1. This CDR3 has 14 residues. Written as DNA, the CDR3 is TGTGCCAGCAGGGACAGGGGGGCTAATGAAAAACTGTTTTTT. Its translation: CASRDRGANEKLFF.

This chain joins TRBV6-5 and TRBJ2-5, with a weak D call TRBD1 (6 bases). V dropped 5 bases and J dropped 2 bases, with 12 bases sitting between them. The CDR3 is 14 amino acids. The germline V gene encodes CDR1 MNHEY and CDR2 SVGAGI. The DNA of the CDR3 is TGTGCCAGCAGTCCACAGGGACCGCAAGAGACCCAGTACTTC. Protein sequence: CASSPQGPQETQYF.

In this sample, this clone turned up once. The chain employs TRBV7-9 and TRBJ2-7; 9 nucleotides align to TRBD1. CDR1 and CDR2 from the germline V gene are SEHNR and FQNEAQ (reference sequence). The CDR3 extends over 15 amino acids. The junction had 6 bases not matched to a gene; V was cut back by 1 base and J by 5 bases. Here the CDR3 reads CASSLVGTGIHEQYF. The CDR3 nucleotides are TGTGCCAGCAGCTTAGTAGGGACAGGGATCCACGAGCAGTACTTC.

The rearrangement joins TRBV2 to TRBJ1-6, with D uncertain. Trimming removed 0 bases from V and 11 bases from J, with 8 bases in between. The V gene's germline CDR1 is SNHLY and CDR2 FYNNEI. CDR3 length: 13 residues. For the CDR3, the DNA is TGTGCCAGCAGTGAAGCGCCCCGCGCACCCCTCCACTTT. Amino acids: CASSEAPRAPLHF.